The entry that follows covers one T cell receptor (beta chain) sequence. Nominally healthy donors provided the samples, though records likely missed some immune exposures. The PCR was carried out with 60 Vbeta primers and 13 Jbeta primers. The repertoire was sequenced with immunoSEQ multiplex PCR; TCRdb's copy has only in-frame clones and lacks some. The table includes over 95,000 clones, 76% detected once. This sample was taken from a study of cytomegalovirus exposure and HLA in healthy donors. The CDR3 contains 13 residues. Germline V gene lookup returns CDR1 SNHLY and CDR2 FYNNEI. Trimming pared 7 bases from V and 3 bases from J, leaving 13 bases between.

This TCR came from a woman aged 40-49 years in good health and CMV-seropositive. What was sequenced was PBMCs. This rearrangement joins TRBV2 to TRBJ2-7; D perhaps matches TRBD1 (6 bases). The CDR3 protein is CASTRQAYYEQYF. Written as DNA, the CDR3 is TGTGCCAGCACCCGACAGGCATACTACGAGCAGTACTTC.